This paragraph reports one TCR beta chain. The repertoire was sequenced with immunoSEQ multiplex PCR; TCRdb's copy has only in-frame clones and lacks some. The data show some 70,000 clones, 70% to 90% seen once. Indicated time point: after neoadjuvant nivolumab, at surgical resection. These data belong to a study of neoadjuvant anti-PD-1 for oral cavity cancer. The TCR originated in a person between 40 and 85 years old with oral cavity squamous cell carcinoma. The source was PBMCs, collected after nivolumab (anti-PD-1) treatment.

The CDR3 region has the DNA TGTGCCAGCAGCTTAGTTGCTGTAATGAACACTGAAGCTTTCTTT. Amino acids: CASSLVAVMNTEAFF. This chain connects TRBV11-2 to TRBJ1-1; D uncertain. Trimming stripped 1 base from V and 0 bases from J, with 9 bases between. The germline gives CDR1 SGHAT, CDR2 FQNNGV. The CDR3 spans 15 residues.